These T cell receptor beta chains were read from a single sample in a study of long-term antiretroviral therapy in people with HIV. Here immunoSEQ multiplex PCR was the method, and the copy in TCRdb shows in-frame clones only, minus some. The data show more than 20,000 clones, with over 70% seen just once and around 5% held by the top ten. Sequencing used unsorted PBMCs, obtained 0.3 years after starting antiretroviral therapy. The receptors derive from a man aged 50 to 60 with HIV. CDR3s leave out the opening cysteine and the closing phenylalanine or tryptophan. The order of the fields is clone size, V gene, J gene, CDR3 protein. The size field is filled for only some rows; it gives once, few, many or a size class.

abundance: NA
v_gene: TRBV15
j_gene: TRBJ2-2
CDR3aa: ATSLERGSNTGELF

abundance: NA
v_gene: TRBV4-1
j_gene: TRBJ2-1
CDR3aa: ASSQPRWRVKDNEQF

abundance: NA
v_gene: TRBV9
j_gene: TRBJ2-1
CDR3aa: ASSVAGDNEQF

abundance: NA
v_gene: TRBV7-9
j_gene: TRBJ2-1
CDR3aa: ASSLRRDLNEQF

abundance: NA
v_gene: TRBV30
j_gene: TRBJ1-4
CDR3aa: AWSGPRGQITNEKLF

abundance: NA
v_gene: TRBV19
j_gene: TRBJ2-5
CDR3aa: ASSIFSGVQETQY

abundance: NA
v_gene: TRBV15
j_gene: TRBJ2-7
CDR3aa: ATSVTRTGDTYYEQY

abundance: NA
v_gene: TRBV9
j_gene: TRBJ2-7
CDR3aa: ASSVDWLAGSQSSYEQY

abundance: once
v_gene: TRBV11-2
j_gene: TRBJ2-5
CDR3aa: ASSVGSWETQY

abundance: once
v_gene: TRBV19
j_gene: TRBJ2-7
CDR3aa: ASSIDEEEQY

abundance: NA
v_gene: TRBV19
j_gene: TRBJ2-2
CDR3aa: ASSLRGTGELF

abundance: NA
v_gene: TRBV7-8
j_gene: TRBJ2-3
CDR3aa: ASSQDRDRETDTQY

abundance: NA
v_gene: TRBV5-4
j_gene: TRBJ2-7
CDR3aa: ASSVTGGAGEQY

abundance: NA
v_gene: TRBV11-2
j_gene: TRBJ2-3
CDR3aa: ASSDRDLLDTQY

abundance: few
v_gene: TRBV9
j_gene: TRBJ2-2
CDR3aa: ASSALSPLTLNTGELF

abundance: NA
v_gene: TRBV5-1
j_gene: TRBJ2-1
CDR3aa: ASSWTSGYNEQF

abundance: NA
v_gene: TRBV5-4
j_gene: TRBJ1-4
CDR3aa: ASSLEGGAKEKLF

abundance: once
v_gene: TRBV5-6
j_gene: TRBJ2-5
CDR3aa: ASSGLAGVQETQY

abundance: medium-sized
v_gene: TRBV11-2
j_gene: TRBJ1-2
CDR3aa: ASSLDEINYGYT

abundance: NA
v_gene: TRBV5-1
j_gene: TRBJ1-3
CDR3aa: ASSPGQAEGNTIY

abundance: once
v_gene: TRBV6-5
j_gene: TRBJ1-4
CDR3aa: ASSYMGGNEKLF

abundance: NA
v_gene: TRBV6-6
j_gene: TRBJ2-5
CDR3aa: ASSYVMGQQETQY

abundance: NA
v_gene: TRBV28
j_gene: TRBJ1-2
CDR3aa: ASRVGANYGYT